This entry lists 10 T cell receptor beta chains sequenced from one sample in a study of cytomegalovirus exposure and HLA in healthy donors. The study ran its PCR with 60 Vbeta and 13 Jbeta primers. This table comes from immunoSEQ multiplex PCR, and its TCRdb copy is limited to in-frame clones, with some not included. The table records hundreds of thousands of clones, 76% of them present only once. Sequencing was performed on PBMCs. The receptors come from a man between 18 and 29 years old in good health and CMV-seronegative.

The genes are TRBV5-4 and TRBJ2-5; 9 nucleotides align to TRBD1. J lost 5 bases, V lost 4 bases, and 6 bases had no gene match. There are 14 residues in the CDR3. Germline V CDR1 and CDR2: SGHNT, YYREEE (reference sequence). This CDR3 reads CASSAQGAVETQYF. CDR3 coding DNA: TGTGCCAGCAGCGCACAGGGGGCTGTTGAGACCCAGTACTTC.

The chain carries TRBV5-1 and TRBJ1-1; TRBD1 matches at 9 bases. Germline CDR1 reads SGHRS; CDR2 reads YFSETQ. The CDR3 has 14 amino acids. Losses at the gene ends were 3 bases for V and 10 bases for J; bases not matched to a gene: 10. The CDR3 loop reads CASSSTGGAESAFF. The CDR3 DNA reads TGCGCCAGCAGCTCTACAGGGGGCGCGGAGTCAGCTTTCTTT. The full variable domain, its missing parts supplied by reference TRBV5-1 and TRBJ1-1, is KAGVTQTPRYLIKTRGQQVTLSCSPISGHRSVSWYQQTPGQGLQFLFEYFSETQRNKGNFPGRFSGRQFSNSRSEMNVSTLELGDSALYLCASSSTGGAESAFFGQGTRLTVV.

A word on this clone: Within the sample, other DNA sequences also encode this same CDR3. The chain combines TRBV27 with TRBJ2-1; the D gene is possibly TRBD1 (6 bases). From germline, CDR1 is MNHEY and CDR2 SMNVEV (reference sequence). CDR3 length: 15 amino acids. V dropped 4 bases and J dropped 8 bases, with 18 bases sitting between them. DNA for the CDR3: TGTGCCAGCAGTTACCTGGGGGCATACCTCGATGAGCAGTTCTTC. Translation: CASSYLGAYLDEQFF.

The chain links TRBV14 to TRBJ2-1; TRBD2 matches at 7 bases. The CDR3 consists of 17 residues. Germline CDR1 is SGHDN and CDR2 is FVKESK. Losses at the gene ends were 0 bases for V and 4 bases for J; bases not matched to a gene: 9. The CDR3 here is CASSQDWGAGPYNEQFF. Here the CDR3 DNA reads TGTGCCAGCAGCCAAGATTGGGGAGCGGGGCCATACAATGAGCAGTTCTTC.

V and J are TRBV7-3 and TRBJ2-1, with 9 bases matching TRBD2. CDR1 and CDR2 from the germline V gene are SGHTA and FQGTGA. V was pared by 3 bases and J by 7 bases, with 7 bases of the junction left unmatched. This CDR3 contains 15 residues. As DNA, the CDR3 is TGTGCCAGCAGCTTCCCCCCCAGCGGGAGGAATGAGCAGTTCTTC. This encodes CASSFPPSGRNEQFF.

The chain is built from TRBV10-3 and TRBJ1-2, with D hard to call. In germline, CDR1 is ENHRY, CDR2 SYGVKD. V gave up 3 bases and J gave up 8 bases, with 10 bases separating them. This CDR3 spans 12 amino acids. In DNA form, the CDR3 reads TGTGCCATCAGTGATTCAGAAATAGGCTACACCTTC. Encoded protein: CAISDSEIGYTF.

DNA of the CDR3: TGTGCCAGCAGTTCAGGACAGGGCTCGATGGGCTATGGCTACACCTTC. Translated, it gives CASSSGQGSMGYGYTF. V is TRBV5-4 and J is TRBJ1-2; 8 positions match TRBD1. V lost 5 bases, J lost 4 bases, and 13 bases stayed unmatched. Germline CDR1 reads SGHNT; CDR2 reads YYREEE (reference sequence). This CDR3 region has 16 residues.

The rearrangement uses TRBV28 and TRBJ2-1; TRBD2 might be the D (7 bases). V gave up 6 bases and J gave up 6 bases, with 15 bases separating them. From germline, CDR1 is MDHEN and CDR2 SYDVKM. The CDR3 covers 14 residues. CDR3 residues: CASSSGGGGNEQFF. CDR3 nucleotides: TGTGCCAGCAGCTCCGGGGGCGGGGGCAATGAGCAGTTCTTC.

The rearrangement links TRBV18 to TRBJ2-1, with TRBD2 matching over 14 bases. Germline assignment: CDR1 KGHSH and CDR2 LQKENI. The J segment lost 10 bases and the V segment lost 3 bases, leaving 8 bases of the junction unmatched. The CDR3 extends over 16 amino acids. The DNA of the CDR3 is TGTGCCAGCTCACCCAATCCGGGACTAGCGGGAGCGGAGCAGTTCTTC. This encodes CASSPNPGLAGAEQFF.

The chain links TRBV19 to TRBJ2-1; unclear D gene. CDR1 and CDR2 (germline): LNHDA, SQIVND (reference sequence). The CDR3 runs to 14 residues. V dropped 4 bases and J dropped 1 base, with 8 bases sitting between them. This CDR3 reads CASSTVLSYNEQFF. CDR3 in DNA: TGTGCCAGTAGTACGGTATTATCCTACAATGAGCAGTTCTTC.